This T cell receptor (beta chain) stems from a study of blood T cell repertoires in COVID-19. Assay: immunoSEQ multiplex PCR; the TCRdb copy retains only in-frame clones and omits some. The repertoire includes 55,000 to 70,000 clones, approximately 89% of them detected once, and under 8% sits in the top ten. The sequence was collected from a man aged 55 to 70 with active or convalescent COVID-19. Sequencing was carried out using peripheral blood.

The CDR3 is CASSQERARYNEQFF. The CDR3 DNA reads TGTGCCAGCAGCCAAGAGAGGGCGAGGTACAATGAGCAGTTCTTC. The V call is TRBV3-1 (or the pseudogene TRBV3-2), the J call TRBJ2-1; D is possibly TRBD2 (5 bases). The CDR3 spans 15 residues. Germline CDR1 and CDR2: LGHDT and YNNKEL (reference sequence). V gave up 0 bases and J gave up 4 bases, with 10 bases separating them.